A selection of T cell receptor beta chains follows, all from one sample in a study of T-cell reconstitution after alpha-beta-depleted transplantation in children. In TCRdb, the PCR reads were re-called with MiXCR into one record per CDR3 protein. The sample holds more than 200,000 distinct CDR3 sequences; about a quarter are singletons and the top ten take about 2.8%. This specimen consisted of PBMCs, obtained before TCRalphabeta/CD19-depleted stem cell transplant. These receptors originate from a girl aged 2-10 years with Fanconi anemia, due to receive a stem cell transplant. Each CDR3 is given with its conserved first and last residue. The D gene is left open where the match is weak. A row's size may be missing; if present it is once, few, many or a size class.

V gene,J gene,clone size,D gene,CDR3 DNA,CDR3 protein
TRBV20-1,TRBJ1-1,many,TRBD1,TGCAGTGCTAGAGGAACAGGGGGCGAAGCTTTCTTT,CSARGTGGEAFF
TRBV5-1,TRBJ2-1,few,-,TGCGCCAGCAGCTTTCGACTCGGGGAGAACAATGAGCAGTTCTTC,CASSFRLGENNEQFF
TRBV6-1,TRBJ2-3,many,-,TGTGCCAGCAGTGAACGGCGGGATCTCACAGATACGCAGTATTTT,CASSERRDLTDTQYF
TRBV4-2,TRBJ2-7,-,TRBD2,TGTGCCAGCAGCCAAGCACAGCGGGGCTCCTACGAGCAGTACTTC,CASSQAQRGSYEQYF
TRBV29-1,TRBJ1-2,-,-,TGCAGCGTTGCCCTACAGGGAGGGAACTATGGCTACACCTTC,CSVALQGGNYGYTF
TRBV27,TRBJ2-7,-,TRBD2,TGTGCCAGCAGTTTAGCGTACAGGACTAGCGGGATCTACGAGCAGTACTTC,CASSLAYRTSGIYEQYF
TRBV25-1,TRBJ2-2,few,TRBD2,TGTGCCAGCAGTGCGACTAGCGGGTACACCGGGGAGCTGTTTTTT,CASSATSGYTGELFF
TRBV5-1,TRBJ2-1,many,TRBD1,TGCGCCAGCAGCAGCCTACCGGGACAGGAAAACAATGAGCAGTTCTTC,CASSSLPGQENNEQFF
TRBV9,TRBJ2-1,many,-,TGTGCCAGCAGCGTGGGCTCGACCAGCCATGAGCAGTTCTTC,CASSVGSTSHEQFF
TRBV6-4,TRBJ2-3,few,-,TGTGCCAGCAGTGACTCGATACGGGCAGATACGCAGTATTTT,CASSDSIRADTQYF
TRBV2,TRBJ2-5,many,-,TGTGCCAGCAGCACCGGGAAACATAACAAGGAGACCCAGTACTTC,CASSTGKHNKETQYF
TRBV20-1,TRBJ2-5,-,-,TGCAGTGCTACCGCAGGGTGGGAAGAGACCCAGTACTTC,CSATAGWEETQYF
TRBV5-1,TRBJ2-3,-,TRBD2,TGCGCCAGCAGCTTGAGCCAGCGGGGGGGTACAGATACGCAGTATTTT,CASSLSQRGGTDTQYF
TRBV20-1,TRBJ2-6,-,TRBD1,TGCAGTGCTCCCTCTTCTTACAGGGGGACTGGGGCCAACGTCCTGACTTTC,CSAPSSYRGTGANVLTF
TRBV28,TRBJ1-2,many,TRBD1,TGTGCCAGCAGTTTATCAGACAGGGCTAACTATGGCTACACCTTC,CASSLSDRANYGYTF
TRBV6-5,TRBJ2-1,-,-,TGTGCCAGCAGTTACTCGCACAGGAATGAGCAGTTCTTC,CASSYSHRNEQFF